The TCR beta chain described here comes from a study of identical twins. Findings and limits, study-wide: Models predicted too little out-of-frame TCR alpha sharing in monozygotic twins. Shared out-of-frame alpha sequences (those common to twins) showed excess low generation probability.

Healthy Caucasians provided all donations. Regarding this clonotype: What it recognizes is unknown.

Unique molecular identifiers were present on the cDNA, and a universal primer site came from template switching. TCRdb analysed the 5' RACE reads with MiXCR anew, one entry per CDR3 protein. This repertoire shows more than 350,000 distinct CDR3 sequences, around 9% found once; its top ten account for under 9.5%. The junction had 12 bases not matched to a gene; V was cut back by 5 bases and J by 4 bases. This CDR3 contains 15 residues. Germline CDR1 SQVTM, CDR2 ANQGSEA. The sequence was collected from a woman aged 45 to 65 in good health. Sequencing was performed on naive T cells sorted from blood. The chain uses TRBV29-1 and TRBJ2-3; 7 nucleotides line up with TRBD2. The CDR3 region is CSVTPRGSGADTQYF. CDR3 DNA sequence: TGCAGCGTTACCCCTCGCGGGAGTGGCGCAGATACGCAGTATTTT.